This entry lists 23 T cell receptor beta chains sequenced from one sample in a study of identical twins. TCRdb independently ran MiXCR on the 5' RACE reads; one entry per CDR3 protein. The sample holds 650,000 to 750,000 distinct CDR3 sequences, 21% seen once. The same data also contributed to another study, on T cells expressing NK-cell markers.

Material: PBMCs. Receptors originate from a young woman in good health.

This clonotype was counted many times. The chain employs TRBV24-1 and TRBJ2-1; D is ambiguous. This CDR3 contains 12 residues. V lost 5 bases and J 8 bases, leaving 9 bases between the germline ends. Germline V gene lookup returns CDR1 KGHDR and CDR2 SFDVKD. CDR3 amino acids: CATSVTGDEQFF. As DNA, the CDR3 is TGTGCCACCAGTGTCACCGGAGATGAGCAGTTCTTC.

This clonotype was picked up a small number of times. This chain joins TRBV29-1 and TRBJ1-1, with D unclear. Germline values: CDR1 SQVTM, CDR2 ANQGSEA. The CDR3 runs 12 residues. V was cut by 8 bases and J by 3 bases, with 13 bases left in between. CDR3 loop: CSTGTGDTEAFF. Written as DNA, the CDR3 is TGCAGCACTGGAACGGGAGACACTGAAGCTTTCTTT. Based on the CDR3 plus reference TRBV29-1 and TRBJ1-1, the full variable domain is SAVISQKPSRDICQRGTSLTIQCQVDSQVTMMFWYRQQPGQSLTLIATANQGSEATYESGFVIDKFPISRPNLTFSTLTVSNMSPEDSSIYLCSTGTGDTEAFFGQGTRLTVV.

This clonotype was recorded a few times. The gene calls are TRBV20-1 and TRBJ2-7; tentative D call: TRBD2 (6 bases). The CDR3 is made up of 13 amino acids. Trimming shortened V by 1 base and J by 6 bases, and 13 bases separated the two germline ends. Germline assignment: CDR1 DFQATT and CDR2 SNEGSKA (reference sequence). The CDR3 bases are TGCAGTGCTAGAGGAACGGGGGTCGGCGAGCAGTACTTC. This codes for CSARGTGVGEQYF.

The chain uses TRBV30 and TRBJ1-2; 7 bases match TRBD1. The germline V gene encodes CDR1 GTSNPN and CDR2 SVGIG (reference sequence). The CDR3 totals 12 residues. V was pared by 8 bases and J by 6 bases, with 9 bases of the junction left unmatched. CDR3 in amino acids: CAGTAGVHGYTF. The CDR3 nucleotides are TGTGCCGGGACAGCAGGGGTTCATGGCTACACCTTC. Combining the CDR3 with reference TRBV30 and TRBJ1-2 gives the whole variable domain SQTIHQWPATLVQPVGSPLSLECTVEGTSNPNLYWYRQAAGRGLQLLFYSVGIGQISSEVPQNLSASRPQDRQFILSSKKLLLSDSGFYLCAGTAGVHGYTFGSGTRLTVV.

This clonotype was observed at least ten times. V usage is TRBV20-1 and J usage is TRBJ1-2, with TRBD1 as a possible D gene (5 bases). Trimming removed 1 base at V and 7 bases at J, with 13 bases between. Germline V gene data show CDR1 as DFQATT and CDR2 as SNEGSKA (reference sequence). The CDR3 loop spans 13 amino acids. The DNA for the CDR3 is TGCAGTGCTAGAGTCCTAAGGGGAGGTGGCTACACCTTC. Its protein is CSARVLRGGGYTF.

This clonotype was counted many times. The chain has TRBV15 and TRBJ1-5; 8 positions agree with TRBD1. CDR3 length: 14 residues. The V gene end was trimmed by 3 bases and the J gene end by 7 bases; junction bases not matched to a gene: 5. CDR1 and CDR2 from the germline V gene are LNHNV and YYDKDF (reference sequence). CDR3 protein: CATSRVDRAQPQHF. DNA of the CDR3: TGTGCCACCAGCAGGGTGGACAGGGCGCAGCCCCAGCATTTT.

Ten or more counts support this clonotype. The chain uses TRBV29-1 and TRBJ1-2; 9 bases agree with TRBD1. CDR3 length equals 14 residues. V lost 5 bases, J lost 2 bases, and 6 bases stayed unmatched. CDR1 is SQVTM and CDR2 is ANQGSEA in the germline V gene. CDR3 amino acids: CSVRAGTGNYGYTF. CDR3 DNA sequence: TGCAGCGTTCGTGCTGGGACAGGGAACTATGGCTACACCTTC.

The chain joins TRBV2 to TRBJ2-4, with D tentatively TRBD1 or TRBD2 (5 bases each). Trimming pared 6 bases from V and 9 bases from J, leaving 15 bases between. The CDR3 runs to 13 residues. Germline V gives CDR1 SNHLY, CDR2 FYNNEI. The CDR3 DNA reads TGTGCCAGCAGAGGGGCCTCGGCGGGCATTCAGTACTTC. Its translation is CASRGASAGIQYF.

There are many counts of this clonotype. This rearrangement joins TRBV6-1 to TRBJ2-1; TRBD2 aligns across 9 bases. This CDR3 is built from 15 residues. Germline V gene lookup returns CDR1 MNHNS and CDR2 SASEGT. V was pared by 6 bases and J by 4 bases, with 7 bases of the junction left unmatched. In nucleotides, the CDR3 is TGTGCCAGCAGCTCGACTAGCGGTCCTTACAATGAGCAGTTCTTC. Translated, it gives CASSSTSGPYNEQFF.

This chain links TRBV28 with TRBJ2-1; D is uncertain. Trimming removed 1 base from V and 8 bases from J, with 6 bases in between. The CDR3 contains 12 residues. Germline V gene sequence: CDR1 MDHEN, CDR2 SYDVKM. The CDR3 nucleotides read TGTGCCAGCAGTTTATTGACTCATGAGCAGTTCTTC. As protein: CASSLLTHEQFF.

V usage is TRBV12-5 and J usage is TRBJ1-1, with 8 bases lining up with TRBD1. The V and J ends lost 6 bases and 1 base, in that order; junction bases with no gene match: 7. CDR3 length equals 15 residues. The germline CDR1 and CDR2 sequences are LGHNT and FRNRAP. CDR3 loop: CASGAPGGENTEAFF. CDR3 nucleotide sequence: TGTGCTAGTGGGGCCCCAGGGGGCGAGAACACTGAAGCTTTCTTT.

The chain couples TRBV11-1 to TRBJ2-3; D might be TRBD2 (5 bases). Trimming stripped 1 base from V and 0 bases from J, with 17 bases between. The CDR3 runs to 18 residues. The germline CDR1 and CDR2 sequences are SGHAT and FQDESV (reference sequence). The CDR3 sequence is CASSLGGKAAISTDTQYF. The CDR3, as DNA: TGTGCCAGCAGCTTAGGGGGTAAAGCGGCTATAAGCACAGATACGCAGTATTTT.

This clonotype appeared many times. J is TRBJ2-1 and V is TRBV12-3 or TRBV12-4; 8 nucleotides match TRBD1. The length of the CDR3 is 16 residues. V dropped 4 bases and J dropped 4; count of bases not matched to a gene: 9. CDR3 nucleotide sequence: TGTGCCAGCAGTTACAGGGGGGTAAATCAGTACAATGAGCAGTTCTTC. This gives the protein CASSYRGVNQYNEQFF.

The chain has TRBV5-1 and TRBJ2-1, with 9 bases lining up with TRBD2. V lost 3 bases, J lost 6 bases, and 7 bases stayed unmatched. This CDR3 contains 15 residues. Germline V gene sequence: CDR1 SGHRS, CDR2 YFSETQ. CDR3 in amino acids: CASSYGLAGPNEQFF. CDR3 nucleotides: TGCGCCAGCAGCTACGGGCTAGCGGGACCCAATGAGCAGTTCTTC.

Ten or more counts support this clonotype. The chain employs TRBV30 and TRBJ2-3; 12 nucleotides align to TRBD2. V trimming: 5 bases; J trimming: 3 bases; junction bases outside the gene matches: 3. CDR3 size: 14 residues. The germline V gene encodes CDR1 GTSNPN and CDR2 SVGIG (reference sequence). For the CDR3, the DNA is TGTGCCTGGGGACTAGCGGGATATACAGATACGCAGTATTTT. As protein: CAWGLAGYTDTQYF.

The DNA of the CDR3 is TGTGCCACCAGTGATGGGCCTCTGAACACCGGGGAGCTGTTTTTT. Amino acid sequence: CATSDGPLNTGELFF. The chain joins TRBV24-1 to TRBJ2-2, with unresolved D. Germline loops: CDR1 KGHDR, CDR2 SFDVKD. V lost 3 bases and J 1 base, leaving 8 bases between the germline ends. This CDR3 spans 15 amino acids.

The chain links TRBV9 to TRBJ2-5; D is possibly TRBD1 (6 bases). The CDR3 covers 16 residues. From germline, CDR1 is SGDLS and CDR2 YYNGEE. Trimming removed 4 bases at V and 0 bases at J, with 16 bases between. CDR3 DNA: TGTGCCAGCAGCCCGGGAACAGGGTGGTACCAAGAGACCCAGTACTTC. Translated, it gives CASSPGTGWYQETQYF. Combining the CDR3 with reference TRBV9 and TRBJ2-5 gives the whole variable domain DSGVTQTPKHLITATGQRVTLRCSPRSGDLSVYWYQQSLDQGLQFLIQYYNGEERAKGNILERFSAQQFPDLHSELNLSSLELGDSALYFCASSPGTGWYQETQYFGPGTRLLVL.

The table lists this clonotype with many counts. The chain is built from TRBV20-1 and TRBJ1-5; 10 bases line up with TRBD1. V shed 3 bases and J 2 bases; nucleotides not matched to a gene: 4. Germline V CDR1 and CDR2: DFQATT, SNEGSKA (reference sequence). The CDR3 covers 15 residues. CDR3 DNA: TGCAGTGCTAGTCGTGGGACAGGGGGCAATCAGCCCCAGCATTTT. As protein: CSASRGTGGNQPQHF.

This clonotype was detected ten times or more. V and J are TRBV12-3 or TRBV12-4 and TRBJ1-1; 7 nucleotides line up with TRBD1. Losses at the gene ends were 6 bases for V and 2 bases for J; bases not matched to a gene: 6. The CDR3 consists of 14 residues. The CDR3 here is CASSKGGENTEAFF. CDR3 bases: TGTGCCAGCAGCAAAGGGGGCGAAAACACTGAAGCTTTCTTT.

This clonotype was counted only a few times. The CDR3 loop is CASSSSSPGLPQETQYF. DNA of the CDR3: TGCGCCAGCAGCAGTTCATCACCGGGACTACCACAAGAGACCCAGTACTTC. The chain combines TRBV5-1 with TRBJ2-5, with 7 bases matching TRBD2. The CDR3 extends over 17 amino acids. V lost 4 bases and J lost 2; bases outside the gene matches: 14. Germline CDR1 SGHRS, CDR2 YFSETQ.

The V and J genes are TRBV9 and TRBJ2-7, with D tentatively TRBD2 (7 bases). Germline loops: CDR1 SGDLS, CDR2 YYNGEE. This CDR3 comprises 15 residues. V lost 3 bases, J lost 3 bases, and 16 bases lay in between. The CDR3 is CASSAGTKGDYEQYF. CDR3 bases: TGTGCCAGCAGCGCCGGGACTAAGGGGGACTACGAGCAGTACTTC. Based on the CDR3 plus reference TRBV9 and TRBJ2-7, the full variable domain is DSGVTQTPKHLITATGQRVTLRCSPRSGDLSVYWYQQSLDQGLQFLIQYYNGEERAKGNILERFSAQQFPDLHSELNLSSLELGDSALYFCASSAGTKGDYEQYFGPGTRLTVT.

This clonotype occurred a few times. V gene TRBV20-1 combines with J gene TRBJ2-7; tentative D call: TRBD2 (5 bases). Germline lookup yields CDR1 DFQATT and CDR2 SNEGSKA (reference sequence). V dropped 3 bases and J dropped 5 bases, with 23 bases sitting between them. The CDR3 sequence is 16 residues long. CDR3: CSASKWRTRDNHEQYF. CDR3 DNA sequence: TGCAGTGCTAGTAAGTGGAGGACCCGTGATAACCACGAGCAGTACTTC.

The CDR3 is CSARDPGTTQGEQFF. The CDR3 bases are TGCAGTGCTAGAGACCCGGGGACTACCCAAGGCGAGCAGTTCTTC. V and J are TRBV20-1 and TRBJ2-1; 7 nucleotides match TRBD2. The CDR3 runs to 15 residues. The trim removed 0 bases at V and 10 bases at J, leaving 12 bases unmatched. Germline lookup yields CDR1 DFQATT and CDR2 SNEGSKA (reference sequence).